This T cell receptor (beta chain) originates from a study of identical twins. TCRdb reanalysed the 5' RACE reads using MiXCR and keeps one entry per CDR3 protein. The sample holds 690,000 or so distinct CDR3 sequences; less than 7% are singletons and the top ten take 1.5% to 2%. Healthy Caucasian individuals made up all the donors. The receptor's source is a man aged 18 to 30 in good health. Specimen: naive T cells sorted from blood.

CDR3 coding DNA: TGTGCCAGCAGTTACCGGACTAGCGGGAGGAGCAATGAGCAGTTCTTC. It encodes CASSYRTSGRSNEQFF. The J gene is TRBJ2-1, the V gene TRBV6-5, with TRBD2 matching over 14 bases. Germline values: CDR1 MNHEY, CDR2 SVGAGI. The CDR3 is 16 residues long. Losses at the gene ends were 2 bases for V and 6 bases for J; bases not matched to a gene: 3.